The entry that follows covers one T cell receptor (beta chain) sequence. The specificity of this receptor is unknown. Base-call qualities are not available, and no considerably larger clone is one nucleotide away. The CDR3 regions of human TCRbeta chains were analyzed by immunosequencing. On the authors' methods: TCRs in the repertoires were matched against a reference library of SARS-CoV-2-specific TCRs that had been generated with the MIRA antigen-specificity platform. Breadth was defined as the fraction of unique TCRs that were SARS-CoV-2-associated. Depth was defined as the fraction of total T cells that were SARS-CoV-2-associated. Each spike-specific TCR was assigned to its reactive spike region and to a CD4 or CD8 class using the MIRA data. Log10-transformed breadth and depth values were compared by one-way ANOVA with Sidak's multiple comparisons tests. TCRdb mirrors the immuneACCESS table, restricted to in-frame sequences. Some clones are absent from its copies; in checked studies, under half trace to an unresolved V gene, and the reason for the others is unknown. V and J calls and clone size are as listed in that table; D and trimming were resolved from the DNA. The sample contains approximately 68,000 clones, around 86% of them found a single time. Together, the top ten hold around 24% of the sample.

These data originate in a study of T cell responses to AZD1222 COVID-19 vaccine (dated by TCRdb to the early 2020s). At the level of the whole study: AZD1222 recipients given second doses at about 4 weeks or at about 12 weeks were pooled, since spike-specific TCR depth and breadth were not found to differ between the two schedules. A total of 233 trial participants underwent TCR sequencing, of whom around 200 received two doses of AZD1222 and about 26 received two doses of the MenACWY control vaccine. Enrollment into the trials was organized by age into subgroups of 18-55, 56-69 and 70-plus years, and those subgroups contained approximately 160, 26 and 62 TCR-sequenced participants, respectively.

According to the study, the label for this sample's time point signals: baseline before first vaccination. Vaccinee samples came from UK trials COV001 and COV002, including a single-blind randomized controlled phase 2/3 trial of AZD1222 (ChAdOx1 nCoV-19) in healthy adults. For TCRbeta chain sequencing, PBMC samples from trial participants were taken at day 0 and at day 28 after the second dose. The investigation overall reported the following: Reportedly, close to half of the unique spike-specific TCRs recognized epitopes lying outside the regions that are mutated in the B.1.351 and B.1.1.7 variants. Conclusions about previously exposed vaccinees are limited, since just a handful of AZD1222 recipients were seropositive for SARS-CoV-2 at baseline. Participants were mostly white British, with more females than males. The authors suggested clonal diversity may have been underestimated. After two AZD1222 doses, both the breadth and the depth of spike-specific TCRs were significantly higher than at day 0 and than in MenACWY recipients. No day 14 peak-response samples were available, so repertoires were characterized only after the peak T cell response. CD4 TCRs associated with the vaccine covered the entire spike protein, and the dominant responses were in regions 160-218 and 743-854. In the small 56-69-year group, the increase in depth fell short of significance, most likely because of low power.

The clonotype comes from an adult in good health. The source was peripheral blood, collected on day 0 of AZD1222 vaccination.

For the CDR3, the sequence is CASSQWAEETQYF. The DNA is as follows: TGCGCCAGCAGCCAGTGGGCAGAAGAGACCCAGTACTTC. The chain couples TRBV5-1 to TRBJ2-5; no D gene can be assigned with confidence. The germline V gene encodes CDR1 SGHRS and CDR2 YFSETQ. V is clipped by 4 bases and J by 3 bases, and the sequence between their germline boundaries is 10 bases long. Inclusive of the bounding cysteine and phenylalanine, the CDR3 is 13 residues long. Only the CDR3 region is kept as DNA, spanning 39 bases read in frame from base 1.